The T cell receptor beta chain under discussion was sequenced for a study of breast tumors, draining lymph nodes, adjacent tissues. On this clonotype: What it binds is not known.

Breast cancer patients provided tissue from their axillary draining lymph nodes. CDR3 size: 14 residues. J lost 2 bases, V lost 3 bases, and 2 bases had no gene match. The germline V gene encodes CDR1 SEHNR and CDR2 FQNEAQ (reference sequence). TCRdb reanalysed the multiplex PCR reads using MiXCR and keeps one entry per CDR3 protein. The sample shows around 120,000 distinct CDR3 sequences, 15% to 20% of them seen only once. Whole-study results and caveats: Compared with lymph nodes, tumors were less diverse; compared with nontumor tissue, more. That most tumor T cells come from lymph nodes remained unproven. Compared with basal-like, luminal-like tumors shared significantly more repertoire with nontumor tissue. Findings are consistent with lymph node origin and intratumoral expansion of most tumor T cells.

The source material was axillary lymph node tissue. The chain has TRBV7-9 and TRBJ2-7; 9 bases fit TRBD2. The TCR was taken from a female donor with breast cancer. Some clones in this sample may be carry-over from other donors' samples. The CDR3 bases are TGTGCCAGCAGCTTTAGCGGGAGTACCTACGAGCAGTACTTC. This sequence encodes CASSFSGSTYEQYF.